The 28 T cell receptor beta chains below all came from one sample that was sequenced in a study of regulatory T cells in long-lasting Graves disease. Arm-PCR with iRepertoire HTBI primers amplified the CDR3 regions for these TCR beta libraries. TCRdb re-called the multiplex PCR reads through MiXCR, storing one row per CDR3 protein. The table records fewer than 450,000 distinct CDR3 sequences, about 15% of them present only once. The time point here: newly diagnosed GD, antithyroid drugs for less than 3 months. TCR sequences were obtained from RNA taken from PBMCs. The same data also went into a second study, on T cells in Graves' hyperthyroidism and ophthalmopathy.

Sequenced here: peripheral blood mononuclear cells (PBMCs), sampled at new diagnosis, from a patient treated with antithyroid drugs. Receptors were obtained from a woman between 40 and 50 years old with Graves disease.

Many counts were recorded for this clonotype. The rearrangement links TRBV18 to TRBJ2-7; 7 nucleotides match TRBD1. Unmatched junction bases numbered 7, after V lost 3 bases and J lost 5 bases. Per germline, CDR1 KGHSH and CDR2 LQKENI. The length of the CDR3 is 14 residues. The chain's CDR3 is CASSPPTGVHEQYF. The CDR3 DNA sequence: TGTGCCAGCTCACCGCCTACAGGGGTTCACGAGCAGTACTTC.

There are many counts of this clonotype. The CDR3 is CASSSDRGQYEQYF. As DNA, the CDR3 is TGTGCCAGCAGCTCCGACAGGGGGCAGTACGAGCAGTACTTC. This chain joins TRBV7-9 and TRBJ2-7, with 10 bases that match TRBD1. The CDR3 loop spans 14 amino acids. After removal of 4 bases from V and 4 bases from J, the junction contained 4 bases not matched to a gene. Per the germline V gene, CDR1 is SEHNR and CDR2 is FQNEAQ (reference sequence).

J is TRBJ1-2 and V is TRBV11-3; D is perhaps TRBD1 (6 bases). CDR3 length: 13 amino acids. Germline V lookup: CDR1 SGHNT, CDR2 YENEEA. V lost 2 bases and J lost 7, with 11 bases in between. CDR3 bases: TGTGCCAGCAGCTTACAGGGGCCGAGTGGCTACACCTTC. Translated, it gives CASSLQGPSGYTF.

This clonotype was detected ten times or more. The chain combines TRBV18 with TRBJ1-5, with TRBD1 matching 7 bases. Trimming took 4 bases from V and 8 from J; bases not matched to a gene: 11. The V gene's germline CDR1 is KGHSH and CDR2 LQKENI. The CDR3 is 15 amino acids. The CDR3 sequence: CASSLIGTAGEPQHF. CDR3 coding DNA: TGTGCCAGCTCACTTATCGGGACAGCCGGGGAGCCCCAGCATTTT.

This clonotype was seen many times. The chain combines TRBV20-1 with TRBJ2-7, with 15 bases aligning to TRBD2. The CDR3 spans 17 residues. In germline, CDR1 is DFQATT, CDR2 SNEGSKA (reference sequence). With 0 bases clipped from V and 4 bases from J, the junction kept 7 bases outside the gene matches. The CDR3 DNA sequence: TGCAGTGCTAGAGATCCCCATGGACTAGCGGGAGGGTACGAGCAGTACTTC. This translates into CSARDPHGLAGGYEQYF.

This clonotype has a count of ten or more. The chain carries TRBV29-1 and TRBJ2-3; TRBD2 matches 9 bases. J was trimmed by 2 bases and V by 7 bases; bases with no gene match: 7. CDR1 and CDR2 from the germline V gene are SQVTM and ANQGSEA. CDR3 length equals 14 residues. CDR3 protein: CSAPTSGTTDTQYF. The DNA for the CDR3 is TGCAGCGCCCCGACTAGCGGTACCACAGATACGCAGTATTTT.

The chain recombines TRBV4-2 with TRBJ2-4; 9 nucleotides align to TRBD2. The germline CDR1 and CDR2 sequences are LGHNA and YNFKEQ. The CDR3 is 14 amino acids. V gave up 1 base and J gave up 11 bases; unmatched junction bases: 6. CDR3 sequence reads: CASSQVETSGFQYF. In nucleotides, the CDR3 is TGTGCCAGCAGCCAAGTGGAGACTAGCGGTTTTCAGTACTTC.

This clonotype was counted only a few times. The chain employs TRBV5-1 and TRBJ2-3, with TRBD2 identical over 7 bases. Per the germline V gene, CDR1 is SGHRS and CDR2 is YFSETQ. The V segment lost 9 bases and the J segment 1 base; nucleotides outside the gene matches: 20. The CDR3 consists of 18 residues. CDR3 region: CANQRPGGSVFGTDTQYF. The CDR3 DNA is TGCGCCAACCAGAGACCGGGAGGCTCGGTGTTTGGCACAGATACGCAGTATTTT. The full variable domain, with the rest looked up from reference TRBV5-1 and TRBJ2-3, is KAGVTQTPRYLIKTRGQQVTLSCSPISGHRSVSWYQQTPGQGLQFLFEYFSETQRNKGNFPGRFSGRQFSNSRSEMNVSTLELGDSALYLCANQRPGGSVFGTDTQYFGPGTRLTVL.

This clonotype was counted ten times or more. CDR3 in amino acids: CASSAPGTGTGELFF. CDR3 nucleotides: TGTGCCAGCAGTGCCCCCGGGACCGGCACCGGGGAGCTGTTTTTT. This chain connects TRBV2 to TRBJ2-2; possibly TRBD1 or TRBD2 for D (5 bases each). In germline, CDR1 is SNHLY, CDR2 FYNNEI. CDR3 size: 15 residues. V lost 4 bases and J 4 bases, leaving 13 bases between the germline ends.

This chain links TRBV7-2 with TRBJ2-7, with 11 bases identical to TRBD1. CDR3 length equals 13 residues. Trimming at V came to 6 bases and at J to 10 bases, leaving 8 bases not matched to a gene. The germline V gene encodes CDR1 SGHTA and CDR2 FQGNSA. CDR3 DNA: TGTGCCAGCAGGTCCGGGACAGGGGGGCGTCAGTACTTC. This sequence encodes CASRSGTGGRQYF.

This chain links TRBV14 with TRBJ1-5; D not certain. Trimming stripped 4 bases from V and 0 bases from J, with 7 bases between. CDR1 is SGHDN, CDR2 FVKESK, per germline. The CDR3 is 14 amino acids. The CDR3 here is CASSLQASNQPQHF. In DNA, the CDR3 is TGTGCCAGCAGCCTGCAAGCTAGCAATCAGCCCCAGCATTTT.

This clonotype came up many times. The chain is built from TRBV2 and TRBJ2-7; 11 nucleotides align to TRBD1. V gave up 5 bases and J gave up 6 bases; unmatched junction bases: 15. This CDR3 has 17 residues. The germline V gene encodes CDR1 SNHLY and CDR2 FYNNEI. This CDR3 reads CASSLSTPGQGVFEQYF. DNA of the CDR3: TGTGCCAGCAGTCTTTCCACTCCGGGACAGGGGGTCTTCGAGCAGTACTTC.

This clonotype was seen a few times. This may be a read error, as it is one base from a much larger clone. This rearrangement joins TRBV7-9 to TRBJ2-1; D gene ambiguous. Between the trimmed V and J ends, which lost 1 base and 0 bases, there was a span of 4 bases. Germline lookup yields CDR1 SEHNR and CDR2 FQNEAQ (reference sequence). The CDR3 is 14 residues long. As DNA, the CDR3 is TGTGCCAGCAGCTTAGGGAACTCCTACAATGAGCAGTTCTTC. It encodes CASSLGNSYNEQFF.

This clonotype has at least ten counts. The V gene is TRBV12-3 or TRBV12-4, the J gene TRBJ1-4; weak D call: TRBD1 (5 bases). V lost 1 base, J lost 7 bases, and 13 bases lay in between. The CDR3 spans 15 residues. The CDR3 DNA sequence: TGTGCCAGCAGTTTAGTTCATGGGGGGGGTGAAAAACTGTTTTTT. Translated: CASSLVHGGGEKLFF.

This clonotype was counted a few times. The chain has TRBV9 and TRBJ2-1; TRBD2 agrees at 8 bases. The CDR3 sequence is 16 residues long. Germline V gives CDR1 SGDLS, CDR2 YYNGEE. With 2 bases clipped from V and 5 bases from J, the junction kept 9 bases outside the gene matches. The CDR3 DNA sequence: TGTGCCAGCAGCGTTTTCCGGGAGGGCCCAAACAATGAGCAGTTCTTC. Encoded protein: CASSVFREGPNNEQFF.

This clonotype has only a few counts. A much larger clone differs by one base, so this may be a read error. The chain recombines TRBV6-5 with TRBJ2-5, with TRBD2 matching over 8 bases. Germline values: CDR1 MNHEY, CDR2 SVGAGI. CDR3 size: 13 residues. The CDR3 loop is CAGSYGLAETQYF. CDR3 DNA sequence: TGTGCCGGCAGTTACGGACTAGCAGAGACCCAGTACTTC.

This clonotype has at least ten counts. The chain employs TRBV2 and TRBJ1-1; tentatively, D is TRBD1 (6 bases). CDR1 and CDR2 from the germline V gene are SNHLY and FYNNEI. V gave up 0 bases and J gave up 3 bases, with 11 bases separating them. This CDR3 is built from 15 residues. CDR3 loop: CASSEAVGADTEAFF. CDR3 sequence (DNA): TGTGCCAGCAGTGAAGCCGTGGGGGCCGACACTGAAGCTTTCTTT.

There are many counts of this clonotype. This chain links TRBV6-5 with TRBJ2-7, with TRBD1 identical over 7 bases. The ends lost 4 bases at V and 6 bases at J; junction bases unmatched: 18. Per germline, CDR1 MNHEY and CDR2 SVGAGI. The CDR3 consists of 17 residues. Here the CDR3 reads CASSSSDRPFLPAEQYF. DNA of the CDR3: TGTGCCAGCAGTTCCTCGGACAGGCCGTTTCTCCCGGCCGAGCAGTACTTC.

The sample holds many counts of this clonotype. CDR3 DNA: TGTGCCAGCAGTTACTCGGCAGGGCCCTATGGCTACACCTTC. It specifies CASSYSAGPYGYTF. The chain employs TRBV6-5 and TRBJ1-2; maybe TRBD1 (5 bases). Germline lookup yields CDR1 MNHEY and CDR2 SVGAGI. The CDR3 spans 14 residues. V lost 0 bases and J lost 4, with 9 bases in between.

This clonotype was found many times. The chain carries TRBV20-1 and TRBJ2-7; 8 bases agree with TRBD1. This CDR3 comprises 13 residues. CDR1 is DFQATT, CDR2 SNEGSKA, per germline (reference sequence). Trimming at V came to 5 bases and at J to 6 bases, leaving 9 bases not matched to a gene. The chain's CDR3 is CSALRDRYAEQYF. The CDR3 DNA reads as TGCAGTGCTCTCCGGGACAGGTACGCCGAGCAGTACTTC.

This clonotype turned up a few times. The chain links TRBV6-1 to TRBJ2-2, with D perhaps TRBD1 (6 bases). V lost 7 bases and J 5 bases, leaving 14 bases between the germline ends. This CDR3 has 14 amino acids. Germline-derived CDR1 and CDR2 are MNHNS and SASEGT. CDR3 DNA sequence: TGTGCCAGCACCCTAAATAGGGGGACCGGGGAGCTGTTTTTT. Its protein is CASTLNRGTGELFF.

This clonotype was seen repeatedly, ten times or more. V gene TRBV27 combines with J gene TRBJ2-6, with D perhaps TRBD1 (5 bases). This CDR3 is built from 17 residues. Germline CDR1 and CDR2: MNHEY and SMNVEV (reference sequence). Between the trimmed V and J ends, which lost 2 bases and 0 bases, there was a span of 11 bases. CDR3 sequence reads: CASSLRSDSSGANVLTF. The CDR3 DNA is TGTGCCAGCAGTTTAAGGTCTGACAGCTCTGGGGCCAACGTCCTGACTTTC.

The sample holds a few counts of this clonotype. The V gene is TRBV20-1, the J gene TRBJ1-1, with TRBD1 matching 8 bases. Germline lookup yields CDR1 DFQATT and CDR2 SNEGSKA (reference sequence). The CDR3 spans 16 residues. V was clipped by 2 bases and J by 1 base; unmatched bases: 9. This CDR3 is CSARSYRTGQNTEAFF. CDR3 bases: TGCAGTGCTAGATCGTACCGGACAGGGCAGAACACTGAAGCTTTCTTT.

The rearrangement joins TRBV5-6 to TRBJ2-7; D is unclear. Per germline, CDR1 SGHDT and CDR2 YYEEEE. This CDR3 region has 14 residues. V was clipped by 4 bases and J by 2 bases, with 13 bases between them. For the CDR3, the DNA is TGTGCCAGCAGCCAGGTTTCGGAGACCTACGAGCAGTACTTC. Translating it yields CASSQVSETYEQYF.

This clonotype was detected many times. The chain couples TRBV28 to TRBJ1-3; tentatively, D is TRBD1 (6 bases). The CDR3 loop spans 14 amino acids. V lost 2 bases to trimming and J lost 4 bases, with 9 bases between them. Per the germline V gene, CDR1 is MDHEN and CDR2 is SYDVKM. The CDR3 here is CASSLQGTGNTIYF. In DNA form, the CDR3 reads TGTGCCAGCAGTTTACAGGGGACAGGAAACACCATATATTTT.

The chain couples TRBV11-2 to TRBJ2-3; 8 bases are a match to TRBD2. This CDR3 is built from 15 residues. V gave up 5 bases and J gave up 4 bases; unmatched junction bases: 8. CDR1 is SGHAT, CDR2 FQNNGV, per germline. CDR3 in amino acids: CASSRTSGPADTQYF. DNA for the CDR3: TGTGCCAGCAGCCGTACTAGCGGCCCCGCAGATACGCAGTATTTT.

Worth noting for this clonotype: A read error likely explains this, since a far larger clone differs by one base. The genes are TRBV7-9 and TRBJ2-3; D perhaps matches TRBD2 (5 bases). CDR1 is SEHNR and CDR2 is FQNEAQ in the germline V gene (reference sequence). The length of the CDR3 is 13 residues. The germline V and J ends were trimmed by 5 bases and 2 bases, with 8 bases remaining between them. CDR3 region: CASSPTNTDTQYF. The CDR3 DNA follows: TGTGCCAGCAGCCCGACTAACACAGATACGCAGTATTTT.

This clonotype was recorded at least ten times. The chain carries TRBV19 and TRBJ1-5; a possible D gene is TRBD1 (5 bases). V was trimmed by 4 bases and J by 1 base, leaving 11 bases between them. This CDR3 region has 15 residues. Germline CDR1 LNHDA, CDR2 SQIVND (reference sequence). CDR3 sequence: CASSTNRPSNQPQHF. CDR3 bases: TGTGCCAGTAGTACCAACAGGCCCAGCAATCAGCCCCAGCATTTT.